These 21 T cell receptor beta chains share one sample of origin, sequenced in a study of blood T cells in healthy people across ages. Next came a second PCR, run for roughly 7 to 12 cycles, which used a sample-barcoded 5' primer along with a J-beta primer mix. MiXCR, applied by TCRdb to the 5' RACE reads, yields one record per CDR3 protein. Among about a million distinct CDR3 sequences listed, roughly 50% were seen once. Sequencing was done on a sample of blood. The receptors here all came from a woman aged 55-69 years in good health.

The V gene is TRBV3-1, the J gene TRBJ2-4; 10 nucleotides align to TRBD1. The J call is in doubt because the DNA end fits TRBJ2-5 better. The CDR3 length is 15 residues. CDR1 and CDR2 from the germline V gene are LGHDT and YNNKEL (reference sequence). The DNA for the CDR3 is TGTGCCAGCAGTCGCGGACAGGGGGAACAAGAGACCCAGTACTTC. Translated, it gives CASSRGQGEQETQYF.

The CDR3 reads CASSQEQPDTYEQYF. CDR3 sequence (DNA): TGCGCCAGCAGCCAAGAGCAGCCGGATACCTACGAGCAGTACTTC. The rearrangement joins TRBV4-1 to TRBJ2-7; D is ambiguous. The V gene's germline CDR1 is MGHRA and CDR2 YSYEKL. The ends were cut back, 0 bases at V and 2 bases at J, with 11 bases in the middle. The CDR3 runs 15 residues.

This clonotype occurred a few times. The chain has TRBV28 and TRBJ2-7; D is undetermined. The J call is uncertain, as TRBJ2-4 better fits the DNA end. CDR1 and CDR2 from the germline V gene are MDHEN and SYDVKM. The CDR3 runs 12 residues. The DNA for the CDR3 is TGTGCCAGCAGCCACGACATAAACATTCAGTACTTC. Translating gives CASSHDINIQYF.

Only a few counts were recorded for this clonotype. The chain uses TRBV18 and TRBJ2-7; D is possibly TRBD2 (5 bases). CDR1 is KGHSH, CDR2 LQKENI, per germline. With 3 bases removed from V and 1 base from J, the gap between germline ends came to 13 bases. The CDR3 sequence is 15 residues long. The CDR3, as DNA: TGTGCCAGCTCACCCCGGGGTGGGTTTTCCTACGAGCAGTACTTC. Translated: CASSPRGGFSYEQYF.

DNA of the CDR3: TGCAGTGCTAGCCCGGGTAGGGCCCCCTACGACCAGTTCTTC. This codes for CSASPGRAPYDQFF. The chain links TRBV20-1 to TRBJ2-1; D is ambiguous. The CDR3 length is 14 residues. Trimming cost V 3 bases and J 13 bases, with 22 bases left between them. Germline V gene data show CDR1 as DFQATT and CDR2 as SNEGSKA (reference sequence).

The chain couples TRBV20-1 to TRBJ1-5; weak D call: TRBD1 (5 bases). V was trimmed by 5 bases and J by 2 bases, leaving 16 bases between them. The CDR3 totals 15 residues. Germline assignment: CDR1 DFQATT and CDR2 SNEGSKA (reference sequence). The CDR3 DNA reads TGCAGTGCTCGGGCAGGGTCAAGGGGCAATCAGCCCCAGCATTTT. Encoded protein: CSARAGSRGNQPQHF.

This clonotype was recorded a few times. This chain uses TRBV29-1 with TRBJ2-3; TRBD2 matches at 7 bases. V dropped 4 bases and J dropped 3; count of bases not matched to a gene: 4. Germline values: CDR1 SQVTM, CDR2 ANQGSEA. The length of the CDR3 is 13 residues. Written as DNA, the CDR3 is TGCAGCGTTGCCGGGAGGTTGACAGATACGCAGTATTTT. Translation gives CSVAGRLTDTQYF.

This clonotype showed up just a few times. CDR3 coding DNA: TGCGCCAGCAGCCAGGAACCCCAGGGGGCTAAGGAGACCCAGTACTTC. Protein product: CASSQEPQGAKETQYF. This chain connects TRBV4-1 to TRBJ2-5; 8 bases agree with TRBD1. Trimming at V came to 3 bases and at J to 5 bases, leaving 11 bases not matched to a gene. There are 16 residues in the CDR3. Germline CDR1 and CDR2: MGHRA and YSYEKL.

This clonotype was counted only a few times. This chain joins TRBV6-1 and TRBJ2-7, with a weak D call TRBD2 (6 bases). Trimming left V 4 bases short and J 3 bases short, with 10 bases between. The CDR3 totals 13 residues. Germline CDR1 MNHNS, CDR2 SASEGT. The CDR3 sequence: CASSAGRNYEQYF. In DNA form, the CDR3 reads TGTGCCAGCAGTGCCGGGAGAAACTACGAGCAGTACTTC.

The chain is built from TRBV4-3 and TRBJ1-2, with D uncertain. The V and J ends lost 1 base and 8 bases respectively, with 8 bases between them. Germline V gene data show CDR1 as LGHNA and CDR2 as YSLEER. The CDR3 runs 12 residues. The CDR3 is CASSQAEGGYTF. The CDR3, as DNA: TGCGCCAGCAGCCAAGCGGAGGGAGGCTACACCTTC.

The rearrangement links TRBV10-3 to TRBJ2-5; 9 bases align to TRBD1. This CDR3 contains 14 residues. Looked up from germline, CDR1 is ENHRY and CDR2 is SYGVKD. Trimming removed 8 bases from V and 3 bases from J; junction bases left unmatched: 7. Here the CDR3 reads CAIGRTGAEETQYF. The CDR3 DNA follows: TGTGCCATCGGCAGGACAGGGGCGGAAGAGACCCAGTACTTC.

The gene calls are TRBV20-1 and TRBJ2-2, with a tentative D call TRBD1 (6 bases). With 3 bases removed from V and 5 bases from J, the gap between germline ends came to 13 bases. From germline, CDR1 is DFQATT and CDR2 SNEGSKA (reference sequence). There are 14 residues in the CDR3. The CDR3 DNA sequence: TGCAGTGCTAGTAGGGGGTCGAGTACCGGGGAGCTGTTTTTT. Translation gives CSASRGSSTGELFF.

The sample holds a few counts of this clonotype. This rearrangement joins TRBV27 to TRBJ1-5; TRBD1 matches at 7 bases. The CDR3 runs to 14 residues. V was clipped by 6 bases and J by 9 bases; unmatched bases: 11. CDR1 and CDR2 (germline): MNHEY, SMNVEV (reference sequence). CDR3 region: CASSRTGVSRPQHF. Written as DNA, the CDR3 is TGTGCCAGCAGCCGAACAGGGGTGAGTCGGCCCCAGCATTTT.

This clonotype was detected only a few times. This sequence joins TRBV20-1 and TRBJ2-1, with D possibly matching TRBD2 (5 bases). V was clipped by 5 bases and J by 8 bases, with 16 bases between them. This CDR3 region has 13 residues. Germline V lookup: CDR1 DFQATT, CDR2 SNEGSKA (reference sequence). Written as DNA, the CDR3 is TGCAGTGCTGACCCTAGCATTAAAGATGAGCAGTTCTTC. Its protein is CSADPSIKDEQFF.

This clonotype showed up just once. The J gene is TRBJ2-3, the V gene TRBV27; 9 bases map to TRBD2. The CDR3 runs 17 residues. Germline CDR1 MNHEY, CDR2 SMNVEV (reference sequence). The V segment lost 5 bases and the J segment 0 bases; nucleotides outside the gene matches: 9. Here the CDR3 DNA reads TGTGCCAGCAGTACCTCTCGACTAGCGGCTAGCACAGATACGCAGTATTTT. Translated: CASSTSRLAASTDTQYF.

The rearrangement joins TRBV9 to TRBJ2-1; 7 bases line up with TRBD1. The J call is uncertain, as TRBJ2-7 better fits the DNA end. In germline, CDR1 is SGDLS, CDR2 YYNGEE. The CDR3 spans 14 residues. The CDR3 reads CASSVDRGFGEQYF. The CDR3 region has the DNA TGTGCCAGCAGCGTAGACAGGGGTTTTGGCGAGCAGTACTTC.

This clonotype was detected a few times. This rearrangement joins TRBV27 to TRBJ2-3; 7 bases are a match to TRBD2. CDR3 length: 16 residues. Trimming removed 5 bases from V and 1 base from J; junction bases left unmatched: 9. Per the germline V gene, CDR1 is MNHEY and CDR2 is SMNVEV (reference sequence). The CDR3 loop is CASSPAGRRGTDTQYF. The CDR3 DNA follows: TGTGCCAGCAGTCCCGCCGGGAGGAGGGGCACAGATACGCAGTATTTT.

This clonotype was recorded a few times. The chain employs TRBV12-3 or TRBV12-4 and TRBJ2-3, with D possibly being TRBD1 or TRBD2 (5 bases each). Between the trimmed V and J ends, which lost 1 base and 2 bases, there was a span of 10 bases. The CDR3 is made up of 15 amino acids. CDR3 sequence reads: CASSLEAGTTDTQYF. CDR3 nucleotides: TGTGCCAGCAGTTTAGAGGCAGGGACCACAGATACGCAGTATTTT.

The chain has TRBV7-9 and TRBJ2-1, with 8 positions matching TRBD1. In germline, CDR1 is SEHNR, CDR2 FQNEAQ (reference sequence). Unmatched junction bases numbered 11, after V lost 5 bases and J lost 8 bases. CDR3 length: 15 residues. The CDR3 sequence is CASSPGQELRDEQFF. In nucleotides, the CDR3 is TGTGCCAGCAGCCCGGGACAGGAGCTTAGGGATGAGCAGTTCTTC.

There are a few counts of this clonotype. The chain couples TRBV7-8 to TRBJ2-3; 8 nucleotides match TRBD1. V shed 5 bases and J 4 bases; nucleotides not matched to a gene: 5. Germline V CDR1 and CDR2: SGHVS, FQNEAQ. The CDR3 contains 14 residues. The CDR3, as DNA: TGTGCCAGCAGCATCACAGGGGGAGCAGATACGCAGTATTTT. Its translation is CASSITGGADTQYF.

The chain employs TRBV5-5 and TRBJ2-7, with TRBD2 identical over 8 bases. Germline V gene sequence: CDR1 SGHKS, CDR2 YYEKEE (reference sequence). V was pared by 4 bases and J by 2 bases, with 8 bases of the junction left unmatched. The length of the CDR3 is 15 residues. Written as DNA, the CDR3 is TGTGCCAGCAGCCGAAGCGGGAGTGGGACCTACGAGCAGTACTTC. Translation gives CASSRSGSGTYEQYF. The full variable domain, its missing parts supplied by reference TRBV5-5 and TRBJ2-7, is DAGVTQSPTHLIKTRGQQVTLRCSPISGHKSVSWYQQVLGQGPQFIFQYYEKEERGRGNFPDRFSARQFPNYSSELNVNALLLGDSALYLCASSRSGSGTYEQYFGPGTRLTVT.